The entry that follows covers one T cell receptor (beta chain) sequence. The sample originates from a study of blood T cell repertoires in COVID-19. Study summary: The United States, Italy and Spain supplied acute and convalescent COVID-19 samples. Sample material is recorded as cDNA or gDNA derived from T cells, B-cell-depleted T cells, or PBMCs.

In the study's own analysis: Amplification of reference gene primers was used by the study to estimate nucleated cell counts. TCRdb keeps only in-frame clones here, not all; method: immunoSEQ multiplex PCR. Clone size and V and J calls were adopted from that table, with D and trimming inferred from the DNA. This table has 150,000 to 180,000 clones, over 65% appearing once. This CDR3 contains 16 residues. Trimming shortened V by 0 bases and J by 6 bases, and 15 bases separated the two germline ends. CDR1 is MNHEY, CDR2 SVGAGI, per germline. The chain has TRBV6-5 and TRBJ1-5; D is perhaps TRBD1 (5 bases). The TCR was taken from a man at least 80 years old with acute or convalescent COVID-19. Sequenced: peripheral blood. The CDR3 here is CASSYSSTGGRQPQHF. The CDR3 coding sequence is TGTGCCAGCAGTTACTCGAGTACCGGGGGTCGTCAGCCCCAGCATTTT.